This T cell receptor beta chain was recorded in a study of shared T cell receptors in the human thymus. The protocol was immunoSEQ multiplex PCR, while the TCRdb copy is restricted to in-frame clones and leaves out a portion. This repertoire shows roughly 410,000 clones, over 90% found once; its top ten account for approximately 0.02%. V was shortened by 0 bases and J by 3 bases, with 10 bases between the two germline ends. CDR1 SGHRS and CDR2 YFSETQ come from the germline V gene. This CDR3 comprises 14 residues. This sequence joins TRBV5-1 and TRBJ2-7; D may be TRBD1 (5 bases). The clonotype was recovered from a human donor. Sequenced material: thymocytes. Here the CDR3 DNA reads TGCGCCAGCAGCTTGGGTAGGGGTTTCTACGAGCAGTACTTC. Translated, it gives CASSLGRGFYEQYF.